The entry that follows covers one T cell receptor beta chain sequence. These data originate in a study of blood T cell repertoires in COVID-19. Overall study: The cDNA or gDNA used as material had been derived from T cells, B-cell-depleted T cells, or PBMCs.

Here immunoSEQ multiplex PCR was the method, and the copy in TCRdb shows in-frame clones only, minus some. The data hold about 390,000 clones, with around 87% observed a single time. CDR3 length: 19 residues. V trimming: 1 base; J trimming: 0 bases; junction bases outside the gene matches: 4. Germline CDR1 and CDR2: MGHRA and YSYEKL. The sequencing sample was made of peripheral blood. The V gene is TRBV4-1, the J gene TRBJ2-6; 12 nucleotides match TRBD2. This clonotype was obtained from a woman aged 60-70 years with COVID-19, enrolled during active disease. As DNA, the CDR3 is TGCGCCAGCAGCCAAGGACTACTAGCGGGGGGCTCTGGGGCCAACGTCCTGACTTTC. This encodes CASSQGLLAGGSGANVLTF.